A selection of T cell receptor beta chains follows, all from one sample in a study of early T cells in non-severe SARS-CoV-2 infection. TCRdb ran MiXCR on the 5' RACE reads and lists one entry per CDR3 protein. The table has some 63,000 distinct CDR3 sequences, about an eighth seen once; the top ten hold roughly 4.7%. Input material: whole blood. These receptors were collected from an adult who was a healthcare worker with PCR-confirmed SARS-CoV-2 infection or an uninfected control (not recorded which). CDR3s include the opening cysteine and the closing phenylalanine or tryptophan. D genes are given only for firm matches. Expanded clones are given a class, and other clones once, few, many or no size at all.

cdr3_length	d_call	v_call	j_call	clone_size	cdr3_nt	cdr3_aa
15	TRBD1	TRBV4-3	TRBJ2-7	.	TGCGCCAGCAGCCAAGACCGACAGGGTATGTTCGAGCAGTACTTC	CASSQDRQGMFEQYF
13	TRBD2	TRBV29-1	TRBJ2-5	.	TGCAGCGTCGGGACTAGCGGGGTGGAGACCCAGTACTTC	CSVGTSGVETQYF
13	TRBD1	TRBV7-9	TRBJ1-3	many	TGTGCCAGTGAGGGGACAGGGAGAAACACCATATATTTT	CASEGTGRNTIYF
14	.	TRBV4-3	TRBJ1-6	.	TGCGCCAGCAGCCCCGGACGGGAAAATTCACCCCTCCACTTT	CASSPGRENSPLHF
15	TRBD1	TRBV9	TRBJ2-3	many	TGTGCCAGCAGCGCTCCACAGGGGGCAGGAGATACGCAGTATTTT	CASSAPQGAGDTQYF
16	TRBD1	TRBV18	TRBJ2-2	many	TGTGCCAGCTCACCAGCCGGGACAGGTGGAAACGGGGAGCTGTTTTTT	CASSPAGTGGNGELFF
13	.	TRBV7-2	TRBJ2-7	.	TGTGCCAGCAGATACTCTGGAGCCTACGAGCAGTACTTC	CASRYSGAYEQYF
13	TRBD1	TRBV29-1	TRBJ1-2	many	TGCAGCGTTGAGGGACAGGGGGGCGGCGGCTACACCTTC	CSVEGQGGGGYTF
12	.	TRBV7-6	TRBJ1-1	many	TGTGCCAGCACCTCGGTCGTCACTGAAGCTTTCTTT	CASTSVVTEAFF
15	TRBD1	TRBV19	TRBJ2-3	many	TGTGCCAGTAGTATGAACAGGGGGCGCACAGATACGCAGTATTTT	CASSMNRGRTDTQYF
15	.	TRBV6-1	TRBJ2-5	many	TGTGCCAGCAGTGAACCGGCGGGTTACCAAGAGACCCAGTACTTC	CASSEPAGYQETQYF
12	.	TRBV5-5	TRBJ2-7	many	TGTGCCAGCAGCTTGGGGCAGTACGAGCAGTACTTC	CASSLGQYEQYF
13	TRBD1	TRBV29-1	TRBJ2-3	.	TGCAGCGTTGACCCGACCGGGGGACAGGCGCAGTATTTT	CSVDPTGGQAQYF
19	TRBD2	TRBV11-2	TRBJ2-1	many	TGTGCCAGCAGCTCTTACTCCGTGACTAGCGGGGGATCCTGGAATGAGCAGTTCTTC	CASSSYSVTSGGSWNEQFF